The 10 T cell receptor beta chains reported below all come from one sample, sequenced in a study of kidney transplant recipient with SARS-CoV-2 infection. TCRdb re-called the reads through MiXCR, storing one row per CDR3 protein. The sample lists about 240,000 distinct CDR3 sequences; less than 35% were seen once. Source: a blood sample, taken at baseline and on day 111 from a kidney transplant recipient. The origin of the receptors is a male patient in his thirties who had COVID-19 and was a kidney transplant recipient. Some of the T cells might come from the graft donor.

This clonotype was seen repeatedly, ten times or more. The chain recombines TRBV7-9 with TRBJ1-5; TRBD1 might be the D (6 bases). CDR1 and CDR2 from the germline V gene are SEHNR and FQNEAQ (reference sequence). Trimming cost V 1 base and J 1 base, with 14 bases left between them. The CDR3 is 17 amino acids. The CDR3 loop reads CASSLDIQGSSNQPQHF. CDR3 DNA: TGTGCCAGCAGCTTAGACATACAGGGTTCAAGCAATCAGCCCCAGCATTTT.

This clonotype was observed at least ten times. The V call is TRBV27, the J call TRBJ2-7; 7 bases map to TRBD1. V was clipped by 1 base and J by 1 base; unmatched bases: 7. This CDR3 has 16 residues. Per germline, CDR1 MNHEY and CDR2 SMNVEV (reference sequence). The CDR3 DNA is TGTGCCAGCAGTTTATGGGGGACAGCTAGTTCCTACGAGCAGTACTTC. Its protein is CASSLWGTASSYEQYF.

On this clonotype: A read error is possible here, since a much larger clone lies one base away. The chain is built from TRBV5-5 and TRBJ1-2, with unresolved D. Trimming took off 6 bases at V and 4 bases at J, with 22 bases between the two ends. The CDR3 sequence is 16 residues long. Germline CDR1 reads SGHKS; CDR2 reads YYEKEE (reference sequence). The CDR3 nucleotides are TGTGCCAGCACCGGTCCTGTCTTGCGAAAGACCTATGGCTACACCTTC. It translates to CASTGPVLRKTYGYTF.

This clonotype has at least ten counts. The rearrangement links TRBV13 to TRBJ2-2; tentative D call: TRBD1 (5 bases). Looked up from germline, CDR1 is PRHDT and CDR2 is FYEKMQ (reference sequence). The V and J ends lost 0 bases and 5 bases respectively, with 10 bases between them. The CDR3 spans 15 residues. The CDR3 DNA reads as TGTGCCAGCAGCTTAGGGCAGGGCAGGACCGGGGAGCTGTTTTTT. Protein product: CASSLGQGRTGELFF.

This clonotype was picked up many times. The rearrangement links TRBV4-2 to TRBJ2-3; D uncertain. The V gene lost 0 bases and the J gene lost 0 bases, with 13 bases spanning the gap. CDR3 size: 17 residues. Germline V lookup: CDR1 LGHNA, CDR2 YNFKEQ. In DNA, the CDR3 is TGTGCCAGCAGCCAAGAGATTGGGCTAGGGAGCACAGATACGCAGTATTTT. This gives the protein CASSQEIGLGSTDTQYF.

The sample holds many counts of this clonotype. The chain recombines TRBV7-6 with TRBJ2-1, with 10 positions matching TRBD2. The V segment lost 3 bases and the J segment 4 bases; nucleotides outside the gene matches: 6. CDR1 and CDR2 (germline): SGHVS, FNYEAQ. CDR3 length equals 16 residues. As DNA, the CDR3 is TGTGCCAGCAGCTTTGAGACTAGCGGGCCTTACAATGAGCAGTTCTTC. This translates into CASSFETSGPYNEQFF. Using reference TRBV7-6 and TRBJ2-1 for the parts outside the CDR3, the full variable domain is GAGVSQSPRYKVTKRGQDVALRCDPISGHVSLYWYRQALGQGPEFLTYFNYEAQQDKSGLPNDRFSAERPEGSISTLTIQRTEQRDSAMYRCASSFETSGPYNEQFFGPGTRLTVL.

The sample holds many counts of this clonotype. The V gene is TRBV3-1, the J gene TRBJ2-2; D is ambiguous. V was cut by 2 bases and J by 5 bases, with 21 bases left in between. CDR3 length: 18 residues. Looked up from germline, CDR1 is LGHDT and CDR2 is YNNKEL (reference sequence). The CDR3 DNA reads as TGTGCCAGCAGCCAATTCTATCCCATTTCAGGCTTGACCGGGGAGCTGTTTTTT. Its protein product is CASSQFYPISGLTGELFF.

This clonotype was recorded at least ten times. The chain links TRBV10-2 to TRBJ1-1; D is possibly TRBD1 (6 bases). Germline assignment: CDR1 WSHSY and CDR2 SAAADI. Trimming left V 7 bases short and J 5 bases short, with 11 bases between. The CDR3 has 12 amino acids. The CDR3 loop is CASTRGETEAFF. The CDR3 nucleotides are TGCGCCAGCACCAGGGGAGAAACTGAAGCTTTCTTT.

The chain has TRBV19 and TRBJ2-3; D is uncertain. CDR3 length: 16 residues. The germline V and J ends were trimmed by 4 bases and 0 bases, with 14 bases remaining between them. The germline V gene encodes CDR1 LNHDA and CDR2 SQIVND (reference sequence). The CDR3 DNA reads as TGTGCCAGTAGTACCCCCCTCCTCACGAGCACAGATACGCAGTATTTT. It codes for CASSTPLLTSTDTQYF.

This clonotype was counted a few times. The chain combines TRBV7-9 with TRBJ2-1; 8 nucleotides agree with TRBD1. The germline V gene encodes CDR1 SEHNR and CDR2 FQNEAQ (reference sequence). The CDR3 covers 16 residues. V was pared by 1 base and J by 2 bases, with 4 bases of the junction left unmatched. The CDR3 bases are TGTGCCAGCAGCTTAGTTTTACAGGGGGCCTACAATGAGCAGTTCTTC. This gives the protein CASSLVLQGAYNEQFF.